These 22 T cell receptor beta chains were all obtained from the same sample, sequenced in a study of OX40 agonist ivuxolimab in advanced cancers. Receptors were amplified or captured by the immunoSEQ multiplex PCR assay. Entries here come from immuneACCESS through TCRdb and include only in-frame sequences with V and J called. Some clones fail to appear in such tables; in the studies checked, an unresolved V gene covers under half of the shortfall, and the cause of the remainder is unknown. Counted in this sample were 45,000 to 65,000 clones; approximately 78% of them appeared once. The top ten constitute 0.69% of the sample. The material was CD4+ or CD8+ T cells sorted from blood, obtained in a trial of the OX40 agonist ivuxolimab. These receptors all come from an adult with an advanced solid tumor such as melanoma, head and neck, liver or kidney cancer.

The rearrangement links TRBV6-1 to TRBJ2-7; D remains ambiguous. Germline CDR1 is MNHNS and CDR2 is SASEGT. There are 14 residues in the CDR3. V was trimmed by 6 bases and J by 1 base, leaving 13 bases between them. DNA for the CDR3: TGTGCCAGCAGGTCCGCGGTCCTGTCCTACGAGCAGTACTTC. It yields the protein CASRSAVLSYEQYF.

V gene TRBV5-1 combines with J gene TRBJ2-7; D uncertain. The CDR3 totals 14 residues. V shed 1 base and J shed 2 bases, with 10 bases lying between them. Germline loops: CDR1 SGHRS, CDR2 YFSETQ. This CDR3 reads CASSLSGATYEQYF. The CDR3 nucleotides are TGCGCCAGCAGCTTGTCTGGAGCCACCTACGAGCAGTACTTC.

The rearrangement links TRBV18 to TRBJ2-5; 9 positions match TRBD1. The DNA end favors TRBJ2-7, so the J call may be wrong. CDR3 size: 16 residues. Per germline, CDR1 KGHSH and CDR2 LQKENI. CDR3 loop: CASSEARTGASYEQYF. CDR3 nucleotides: TGTGCCAGCTCGGAAGCTCGGACAGGGGCGTCCTACGAGCAGTACTTC.

The V call is TRBV5-4, the J call TRBJ2-1; D remains ambiguous. This CDR3 spans 17 amino acids. The germline V gene has CDR1 SGHNT and CDR2 YYREEE (reference sequence). Trimming pared 0 bases from V and 7 bases from J, leaving 20 bases between. The CDR3 is CASSLGVGQLKGNEQFF. As DNA, the CDR3 is TGTGCCAGCAGCTTGGGTGTCGGGCAACTTAAGGGTAATGAGCAGTTCTTC.

The J gene is TRBJ2-3, the V gene TRBV11-3, with 8 positions matching TRBD2. This CDR3 is built from 16 residues. V gave up 2 bases and J gave up 0 bases; unmatched junction bases: 4. Germline V gene data show CDR1 as SGHNT and CDR2 as YENEEA. CDR3 in amino acids: CASSLSGGTSTDTQYF. CDR3 DNA: TGTGCCAGCAGCTTAAGCGGGGGCACTAGCACAGATACGCAGTATTTT.

This clone was observed a handful of times. The chain carries TRBV19 and TRBJ2-5; 11 bases align to TRBD2. The CDR3 is made up of 16 amino acids. Germline CDR1 LNHDA, CDR2 SQIVND (reference sequence). V was clipped by 6 bases and J by 1 base; unmatched bases: 7. CDR3 sequence (DNA): TGTGCCAGTAGATCGAGACTAGCGGGGAGCCAAGAGACCCAGTACTTC. Translation gives CASRSRLAGSQETQYF.

This clone was detected only a few times. This CDR3 is also generated by other DNA sequences in the sample. The chain combines TRBV6-5 with TRBJ1-1, with unresolved D. Trimming removed 3 bases at V and 0 bases at J, with 8 bases between. Germline loops: CDR1 MNHEY, CDR2 SVGAGI. The CDR3 is 14 residues long. This chain's CDR3 is CASSYGGMNTEAFF. For the CDR3, the DNA is TGTGCCAGCAGTTATGGAGGAATGAACACTGAAGCTTTCTTT.

The chain has TRBV11-2 and TRBJ1-1; TRBD1 is a possible D gene (6 bases). CDR1 and CDR2 from the germline V gene are SGHAT and FQNNGV. V shed 0 bases and J shed 7 bases, with 12 bases lying between them. This CDR3 has 14 residues. CDR3 amino acids: CASSLDPTGSEAFF. In nucleotides, the CDR3 is TGTGCCAGCAGCTTAGATCCGACAGGCAGTGAAGCTTTCTTT.

The gene calls are TRBV19 and TRBJ2-7, with 8 bases identical to TRBD1. The CDR3 is 13 residues long. Per the germline V gene, CDR1 is LNHDA and CDR2 is SQIVND (reference sequence). Trimming removed 6 bases from V and 0 bases from J; junction bases left unmatched: 1. The CDR3 nucleotides are TGTGCCAGTAGCGGACAGGGCTCCTACGAGCAGTACTTC. Amino acids: CASSGQGSYEQYF. The whole variable domain, remainder taken from reference TRBV19 and TRBJ2-7, is DGGITQSPKYLFRKEGQNVTLSCEQNLNHDAMYWYRQDPGQGLRLIYYSQIVNDFQKGDIAEGYSVSREKKESFPLTVTSAQKNPTAFYLCASSGQGSYEQYFGPGTRLTVT.

The V call is TRBV4-1, the J call TRBJ1-2; a possible D gene is TRBD1 (5 bases). The CDR3 extends over 17 amino acids. CDR1 is MGHRA, CDR2 YSYEKL, per germline. V was trimmed by 1 base and J by 2 bases, leaving 17 bases between them. CDR3 bases: TGCGCCAGCAGCCAAGTGGAAGGGGCGGAAGGGAACTATGGCTACACCTTC. Its translation is CASSQVEGAEGNYGYTF.

This chain joins TRBV5-8 and TRBJ2-3; D gene unclear. The V end was cut by 3 bases, the J end by 2 bases, with 4 bases between. The CDR3 length is 12 residues. Germline lookup yields CDR1 SGHTS and CDR2 YDEGEE. The CDR3 reads CASSSNTDTQYF. The DNA for the CDR3 is TGTGCCAGCAGCTCGAACACAGATACGCAGTATTTT.

The chain recombines TRBV6-6 with TRBJ1-1; 7 nucleotides match TRBD1. Germline assignment: CDR1 MNHNY and CDR2 SVGAGI (reference sequence). The CDR3 is made up of 12 amino acids. The V and J ends lost 0 bases and 9 bases, in that order; junction bases with no gene match: 1. The CDR3 loop is CASSYSGQKAFF. The CDR3 nucleotides are TGTGCCAGCAGTTACTCGGGACAGAAAGCTTTCTTT.

This clone has only one observation. The V and J genes are TRBV5-1 and TRBJ2-1, with TRBD2 as a possible D gene (6 bases). The CDR3 is made up of 15 amino acids. Between the trimmed V and J ends, which lost 6 bases and 8 bases, there was a span of 21 bases. Germline CDR1 is SGHRS and CDR2 is YFSETQ. CDR3 in DNA: TGCGCCAGCATCCCCGGGACTTACCAAGGGGATGAGCAGTTCTTC. Protein: CASIPGTYQGDEQFF.

The rearrangement links TRBV6-1 to TRBJ1-4; 7 bases are shared with TRBD1. CDR1 and CDR2 from the germline V gene are MNHNS and SASEGT. This CDR3 is built from 15 residues. Trimming took 6 bases from V and 8 from J; bases not matched to a gene: 12. The DNA for the CDR3 is TGTGCCAGCAGCGTTGACAGGGCAAATATGGAAAAACTGTTTTTT. Residues: CASSVDRANMEKLFF.

The table lists this clone with a few counts. The chain is built from TRBV7-9 and TRBJ2-6; maybe TRBD1 (6 bases). The length of the CDR3 is 16 residues. The germline V gene has CDR1 SEHNR and CDR2 FQNEAQ (reference sequence). Trimming removed 4 bases from V and 4 bases from J, with 14 bases in between. CDR3 region: CASSSGQPGGANVLTF. The CDR3 bases are TGTGCCAGCAGCTCAGGACAGCCGGGAGGGGCCAACGTCCTGACTTTC.

This rearrangement joins TRBV29-1 to TRBJ2-2; 7 bases are a match to TRBD2. Trimming at V came to 3 bases and at J to 5 bases, leaving 9 bases not matched to a gene. CDR1 is SQVTM and CDR2 is ANQGSEA in the germline V gene. CDR3 length equals 15 residues. CDR3 DNA sequence: TGCAGCGTTGACCCCGGGGGGACCAATACCGGGGAGCTGTTTTTT. It encodes CSVDPGGTNTGELFF.

This clone was observed a handful of times. This sequence joins TRBV19 and TRBJ1-6; D is perhaps TRBD1 (5 bases). The length of the CDR3 is 15 residues. The V end lost 6 bases, the J end lost 8 bases, and 17 bases lay between the germline ends. CDR1 and CDR2 from the germline V gene are LNHDA and SQIVND (reference sequence). The CDR3 DNA sequence: TGTGCCAGTAGCACTACGGCAGGGACGTATTCACCCCTCCACTTT. This codes for CASSTTAGTYSPLHF.

The chain recombines TRBV2 with TRBJ2-5, with TRBD2 matching over 7 bases. The CDR3 runs 13 residues. The germline CDR1 and CDR2 sequences are SNHLY and FYNNEI. Trimming at V came to 5 bases and at J to 5 bases, leaving 5 bases not matched to a gene. The CDR3 DNA sequence: TGTGCCAGCAGTAGAGGACTAGAGGAGACCCAGTACTTC. As protein: CASSRGLEETQYF.

The rearrangement uses TRBV7-6 and TRBJ1-3; D might be TRBD1 (5 bases). Germline V gives CDR1 SGHVS, CDR2 FNYEAQ. V was clipped by 5 bases and J by 3 bases, with 11 bases between them. CDR3 length: 14 residues. The CDR3 loop reads CASSQKGYGNTIYF. Here the CDR3 DNA reads TGTGCCAGCAGCCAGAAGGGGTATGGAAACACCATATATTTT.

The chain uses TRBV11-3 and TRBJ2-2, with D perhaps TRBD1 (5 bases). The V end lost 5 bases, the J end lost 4 bases, and 14 bases lay between the germline ends. Germline assignment: CDR1 SGHNT and CDR2 YENEEA. The CDR3 spans 15 residues. The CDR3 here is CASSRTVQGTGELFF. The CDR3 DNA follows: TGTGCCAGCAGCCGGACCGTTCAGGGCACCGGGGAGCTGTTTTTT.

The chain has TRBV29-1 and TRBJ2-1; 7 nucleotides align to TRBD1. J was trimmed by 2 bases and V by 3 bases; bases with no gene match: 4. The CDR3 is 14 residues long. Germline assignment: CDR1 SQVTM and CDR2 ANQGSEA. The CDR3 spells CSVDRDRAYNEQFF. CDR3 bases: TGCAGCGTTGATAGGGACAGAGCCTACAATGAGCAGTTCTTC.

This chain connects TRBV6-6 to TRBJ2-5; D ambiguous. Germline assignment: CDR1 MNHNY and CDR2 SVGAGI (reference sequence). This CDR3 region has 12 residues. Between the trimmed V and J ends, which lost 2 bases and 3 bases, there was a span of 4 bases. The CDR3 nucleotides read TGTGCCAGCAGTTACGGAGAAGAGACCCAGTACTTC. Translated: CASSYGEETQYF.